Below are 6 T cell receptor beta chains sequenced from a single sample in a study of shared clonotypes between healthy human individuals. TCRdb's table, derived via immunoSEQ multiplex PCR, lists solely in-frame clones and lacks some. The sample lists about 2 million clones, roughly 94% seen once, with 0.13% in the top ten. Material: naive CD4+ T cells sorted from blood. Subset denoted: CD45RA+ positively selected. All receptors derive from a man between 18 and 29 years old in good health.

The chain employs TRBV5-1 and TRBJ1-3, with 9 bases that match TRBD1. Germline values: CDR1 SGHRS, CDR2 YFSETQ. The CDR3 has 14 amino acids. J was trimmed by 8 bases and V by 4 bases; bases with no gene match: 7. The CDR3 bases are TGCGCCAGCAGCGGAGGGACAGGGATTGACACCATATATTTT. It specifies CASSGGTGIDTIYF.

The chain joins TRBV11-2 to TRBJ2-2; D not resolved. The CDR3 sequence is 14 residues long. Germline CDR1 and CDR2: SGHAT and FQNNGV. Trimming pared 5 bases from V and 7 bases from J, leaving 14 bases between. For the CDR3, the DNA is TGTGCCAGCAGCACGCTAACCAGTGGCGGGGAGCTGTTTTTT. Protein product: CASSTLTSGGELFF.

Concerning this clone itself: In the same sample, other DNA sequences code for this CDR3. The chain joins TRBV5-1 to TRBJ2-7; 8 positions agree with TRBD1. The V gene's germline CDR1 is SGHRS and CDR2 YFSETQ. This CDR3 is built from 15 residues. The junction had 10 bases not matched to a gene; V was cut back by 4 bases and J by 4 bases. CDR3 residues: CASSLGGQGGYEQYF. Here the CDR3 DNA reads TGCGCCAGCAGCCTTGGCGGACAGGGAGGTTACGAGCAGTACTTC. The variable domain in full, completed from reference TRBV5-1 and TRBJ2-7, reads KAGVTQTPRYLIKTRGQQVTLSCSPISGHRSVSWYQQTPGQGLQFLFEYFSETQRNKGNFPGRFSGRQFSNSRSEMNVSTLELGDSALYLCASSLGGQGGYEQYFGPGTRLTVT.

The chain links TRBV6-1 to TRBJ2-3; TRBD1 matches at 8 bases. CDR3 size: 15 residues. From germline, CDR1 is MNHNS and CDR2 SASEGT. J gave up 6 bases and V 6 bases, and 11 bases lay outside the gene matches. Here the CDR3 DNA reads TGTGCCAGCAGAACTGACAGGGGTATTTTCGATACGCAGTATTTT. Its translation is CASRTDRGIFDTQYF.

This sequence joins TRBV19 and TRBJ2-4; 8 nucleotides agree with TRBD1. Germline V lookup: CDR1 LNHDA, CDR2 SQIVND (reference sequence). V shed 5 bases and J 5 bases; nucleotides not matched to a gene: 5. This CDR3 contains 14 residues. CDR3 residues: CASSADRGQNIQYF. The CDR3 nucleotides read TGTGCCAGTAGTGCCGACAGGGGACAAAACATTCAGTACTTC.

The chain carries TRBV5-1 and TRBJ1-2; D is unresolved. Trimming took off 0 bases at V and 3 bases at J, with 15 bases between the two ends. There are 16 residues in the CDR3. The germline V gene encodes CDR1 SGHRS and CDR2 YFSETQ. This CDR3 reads CASSLESVKKYYGYTF. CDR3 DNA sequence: TGCGCCAGCAGCTTGGAGTCAGTCAAGAAGTACTATGGCTACACCTTC.